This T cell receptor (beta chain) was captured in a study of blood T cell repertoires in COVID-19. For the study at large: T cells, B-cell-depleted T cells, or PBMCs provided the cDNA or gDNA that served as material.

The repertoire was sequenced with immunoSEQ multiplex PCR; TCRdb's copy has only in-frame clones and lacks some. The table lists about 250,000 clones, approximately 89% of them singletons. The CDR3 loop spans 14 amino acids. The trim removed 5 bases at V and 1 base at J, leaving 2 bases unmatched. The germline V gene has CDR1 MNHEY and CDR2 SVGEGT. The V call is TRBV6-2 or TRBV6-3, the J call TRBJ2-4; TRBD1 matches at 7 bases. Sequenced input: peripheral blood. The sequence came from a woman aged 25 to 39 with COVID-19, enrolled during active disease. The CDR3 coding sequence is TGTGCCAGCAGTAAGGACAGGGCCAAAAACATTCAGTACTTC. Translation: CASSKDRAKNIQYF.